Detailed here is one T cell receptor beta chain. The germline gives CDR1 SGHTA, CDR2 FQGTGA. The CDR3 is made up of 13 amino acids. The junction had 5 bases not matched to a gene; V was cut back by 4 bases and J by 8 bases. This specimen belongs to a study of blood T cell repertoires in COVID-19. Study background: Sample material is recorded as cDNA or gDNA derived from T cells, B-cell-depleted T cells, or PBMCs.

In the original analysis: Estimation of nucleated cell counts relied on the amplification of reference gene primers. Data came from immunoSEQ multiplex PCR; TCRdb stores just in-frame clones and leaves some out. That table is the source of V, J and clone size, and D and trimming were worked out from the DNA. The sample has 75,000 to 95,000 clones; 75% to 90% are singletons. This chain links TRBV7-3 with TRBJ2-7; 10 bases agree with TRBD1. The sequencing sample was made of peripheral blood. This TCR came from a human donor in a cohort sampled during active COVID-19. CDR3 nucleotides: TGTGCCAGCAGCTCAACGACAGGGGGCCAGCAGTACTTC. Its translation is CASSSTTGGQQYF. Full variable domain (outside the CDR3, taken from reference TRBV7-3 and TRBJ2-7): GAGVSQTPSNKVTEKGKYVELRCDPISGHTALYWYRQSLGQGPEFLIYFQGTGAADDSGLPNDRFFAVRPEGSVSTLKIQRTERGDSAVYLCASSSTTGGQQYFGPGTRLTVT.